This TCR beta chain was documented in a study of regulatory T cells in long-lasting Graves disease. The CDR3 is 14 residues long. The ends lost 3 bases at V and 6 bases at J; junction bases unmatched: 4. For TCR beta, libraries came from iRepertoire HTBI primers and Arm-PCR of CDR3 regions. TCRdb reprocessed the multiplex PCR reads with MiXCR, giving one entry per CDR3 protein. The sample includes about 450,000 distinct CDR3 sequences, about 15% seen only once; the top ten take approximately 11%. The study's findings and limits: Favored gene segments in persistent disease were TRBV28, TRBJ1-2 and TRBJ2-5.

With regard to this clonotype: Its specificity is not known.

Time point reported: newly diagnosed GD, antithyroid drugs for less than 3 months. PBMCs were the source of the RNA used for TCR sequencing. EDTA tubes collected 7.5 to 9 milliliters of peripheral blood. These data are also associated with another study on T cells in Graves' hyperthyroidism and ophthalmopathy. That source reports: The HTBI primer set served for first-round RT-PCR of the TCR CDR3.

The chain is built from TRBV12-3 or TRBV12-4 and TRBJ1-4; 7 nucleotides line up with TRBD1. Material: peripheral blood mononuclear cells (PBMCs), obtained at new diagnosis, from a patient treated with antithyroid drugs. The sequence was collected from a woman aged 25-40 years with Graves disease. The DNA of the CDR3 is TGTGCCAGCAGTTTTCAGGGGGGGGATGAAAAACTGTTTTTT. As protein: CASSFQGGDEKLFF.